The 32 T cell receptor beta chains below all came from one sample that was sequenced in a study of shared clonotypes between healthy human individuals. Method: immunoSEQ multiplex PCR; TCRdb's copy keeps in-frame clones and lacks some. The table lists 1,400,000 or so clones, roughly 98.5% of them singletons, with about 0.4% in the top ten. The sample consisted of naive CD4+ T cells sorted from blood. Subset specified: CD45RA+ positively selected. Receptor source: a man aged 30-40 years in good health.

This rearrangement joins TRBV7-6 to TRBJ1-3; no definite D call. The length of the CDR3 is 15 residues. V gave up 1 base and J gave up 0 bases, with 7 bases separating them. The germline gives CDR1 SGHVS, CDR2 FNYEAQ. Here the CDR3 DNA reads TGTGCCAGCAGCTTAGGCCGCTTCTCTGGAAACACCATATATTTT. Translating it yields CASSLGRFSGNTIYF. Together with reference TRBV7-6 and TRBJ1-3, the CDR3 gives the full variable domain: GAGVSQSPRYKVTKRGQDVALRCDPISGHVSLYWYRQALGQGPEFLTYFNYEAQQDKSGLPNDRFSAERPEGSISTLTIQRTEQRDSAMYRCASSLGRFSGNTIYFGEGSWLTVV.

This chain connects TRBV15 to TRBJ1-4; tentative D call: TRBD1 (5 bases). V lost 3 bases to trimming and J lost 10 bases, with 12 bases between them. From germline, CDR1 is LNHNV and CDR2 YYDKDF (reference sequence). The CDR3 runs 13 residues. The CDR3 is CATSRGHQGKLFF. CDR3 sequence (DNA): TGTGCCACCAGCAGGGGTCACCAGGGAAAACTGTTTTTT.

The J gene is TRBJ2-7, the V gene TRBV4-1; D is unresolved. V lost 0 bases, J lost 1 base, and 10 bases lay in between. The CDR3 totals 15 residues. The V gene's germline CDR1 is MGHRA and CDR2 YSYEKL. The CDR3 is CASSQEGSDSYEQYF. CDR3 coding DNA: TGCGCCAGCAGCCAAGAAGGATCGGATTCCTACGAGCAGTACTTC.

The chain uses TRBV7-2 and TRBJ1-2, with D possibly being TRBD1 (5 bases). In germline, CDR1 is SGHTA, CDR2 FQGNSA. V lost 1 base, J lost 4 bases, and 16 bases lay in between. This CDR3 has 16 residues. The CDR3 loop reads CASSLVWPPGGYGYTF. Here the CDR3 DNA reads TGTGCCAGCAGCTTAGTCTGGCCTCCGGGGGGCTATGGCTACACCTTC.

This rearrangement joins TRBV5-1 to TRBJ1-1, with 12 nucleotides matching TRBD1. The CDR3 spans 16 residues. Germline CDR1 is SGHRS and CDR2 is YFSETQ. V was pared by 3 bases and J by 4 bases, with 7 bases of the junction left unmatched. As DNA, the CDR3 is TGCGCCAGCAGCTCTAGACCGGGACAGGGGGCCACTGAAGCTTTCTTT. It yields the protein CASSSRPGQGATEAFF.

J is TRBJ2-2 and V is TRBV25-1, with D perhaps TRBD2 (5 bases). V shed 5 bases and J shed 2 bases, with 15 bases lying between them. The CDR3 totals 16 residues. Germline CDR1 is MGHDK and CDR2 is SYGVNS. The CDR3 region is CASSFSVPFNTGELFF. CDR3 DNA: TGTGCCAGCAGTTTTAGCGTGCCCTTCAACACCGGGGAGCTGTTTTTT.

CDR3 sequence: CASSPPSGNKETQYF. DNA for the CDR3: TGTGCCAGCTCACCACCGTCAGGGAATAAAGAGACCCAGTACTTC. The V gene is TRBV18, the J gene TRBJ2-5; weak D call: TRBD1 (5 bases). The CDR3 covers 15 residues. V was shortened by 0 bases and J by 3 bases, with 11 bases between the two germline ends. Per the germline V gene, CDR1 is KGHSH and CDR2 is LQKENI. The whole variable domain, filled in from reference TRBV18 and TRBJ2-5, reads NAGVMQNPRHLVRRRGQEARLRCSPMKGHSHVYWYRQLPEEGLKFMVYLQKENIIDESGMPKERFSAEFPKEGPSILRIQQVVRGDSAAYFCASSPPSGNKETQYFGPGTRLLVL.

The chain's CDR3 is CAISELAETYEQYF. In DNA, the CDR3 is TGTGCCATCAGTGAACTAGCGGAAACCTACGAGCAGTACTTC. The V call is TRBV10-3, the J call TRBJ2-7, with 8 positions matching TRBD2. This CDR3 comprises 14 residues. The germline V gene encodes CDR1 ENHRY and CDR2 SYGVKD. V was pared by 3 bases and J by 2 bases, with 3 bases of the junction left unmatched.

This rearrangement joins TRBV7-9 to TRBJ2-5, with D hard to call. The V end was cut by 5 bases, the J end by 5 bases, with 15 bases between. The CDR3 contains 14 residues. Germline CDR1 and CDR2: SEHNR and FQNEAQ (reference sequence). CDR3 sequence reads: CASSPLSIAETQYF. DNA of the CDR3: TGTGCCAGCAGCCCCCTGTCGATCGCTGAGACCCAGTACTTC.

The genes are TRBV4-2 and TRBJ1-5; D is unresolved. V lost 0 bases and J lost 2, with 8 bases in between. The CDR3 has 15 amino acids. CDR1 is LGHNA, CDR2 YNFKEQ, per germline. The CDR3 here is CASSQDSGGNQPQHF. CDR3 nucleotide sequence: TGTGCCAGCAGCCAAGATTCCGGGGGCAATCAGCCCCAGCATTTT.

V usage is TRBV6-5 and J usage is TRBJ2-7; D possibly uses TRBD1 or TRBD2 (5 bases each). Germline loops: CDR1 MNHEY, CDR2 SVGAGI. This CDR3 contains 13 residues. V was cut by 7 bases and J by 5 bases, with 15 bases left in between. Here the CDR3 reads CASKLSGRDEQYF. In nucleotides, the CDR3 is TGTGCCAGCAAACTTTCGGGGCGTGACGAGCAGTACTTC.

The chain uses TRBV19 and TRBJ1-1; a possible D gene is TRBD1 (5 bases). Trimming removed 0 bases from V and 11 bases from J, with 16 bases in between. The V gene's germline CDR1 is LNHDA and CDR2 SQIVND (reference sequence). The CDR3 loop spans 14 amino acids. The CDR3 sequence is CASSIDQGLNTAFF. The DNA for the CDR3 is TGTGCCAGTAGTATAGATCAGGGACTCAACACTGCTTTCTTT.

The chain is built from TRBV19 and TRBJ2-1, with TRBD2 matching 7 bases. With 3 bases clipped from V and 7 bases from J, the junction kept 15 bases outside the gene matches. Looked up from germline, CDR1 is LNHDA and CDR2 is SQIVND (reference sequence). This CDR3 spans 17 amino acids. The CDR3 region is CASSIGLVGTGLNEQFF. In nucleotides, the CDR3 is TGTGCCAGTAGTATCGGACTAGTAGGAACAGGACTGAATGAGCAGTTCTTC.

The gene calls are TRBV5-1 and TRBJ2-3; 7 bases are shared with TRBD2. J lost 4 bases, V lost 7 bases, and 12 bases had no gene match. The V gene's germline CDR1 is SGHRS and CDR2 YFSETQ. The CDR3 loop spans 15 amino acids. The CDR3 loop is CASSTVGGSADTQYF. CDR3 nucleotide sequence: TGCGCCAGCTCGACGGTGGGCGGGAGCGCAGATACGCAGTATTTT.

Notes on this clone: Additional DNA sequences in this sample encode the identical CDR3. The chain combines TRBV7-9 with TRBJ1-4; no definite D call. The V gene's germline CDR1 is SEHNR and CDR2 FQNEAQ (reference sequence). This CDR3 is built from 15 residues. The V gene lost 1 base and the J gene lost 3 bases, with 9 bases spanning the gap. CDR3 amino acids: CASSLGTASNEKLFF. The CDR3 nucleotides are TGTGCCAGCAGCTTAGGGACCGCTTCTAATGAAAAACTGTTTTTT.

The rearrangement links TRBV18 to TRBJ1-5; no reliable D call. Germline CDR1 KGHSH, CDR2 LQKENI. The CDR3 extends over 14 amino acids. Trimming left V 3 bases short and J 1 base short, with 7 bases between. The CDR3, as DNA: TGTGCCAGCTCACCGGGGAAGAGCAATCAGCCCCAGCATTTT. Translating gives CASSPGKSNQPQHF.

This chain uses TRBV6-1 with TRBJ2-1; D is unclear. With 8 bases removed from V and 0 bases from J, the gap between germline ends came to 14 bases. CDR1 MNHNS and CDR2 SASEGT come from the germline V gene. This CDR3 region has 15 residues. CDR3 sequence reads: CASFIRIASYNEQFF. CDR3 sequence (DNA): TGTGCCAGCTTTATACGGATAGCCTCCTACAATGAGCAGTTCTTC.

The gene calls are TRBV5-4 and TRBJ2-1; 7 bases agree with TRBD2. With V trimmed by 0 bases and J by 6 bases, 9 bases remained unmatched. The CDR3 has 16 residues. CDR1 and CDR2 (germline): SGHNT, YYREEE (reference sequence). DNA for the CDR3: TGTGCCAGCAGCTTGGCCTTTGCGGGAGCGGGCAATGAGCAGTTCTTC. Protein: CASSLAFAGAGNEQFF. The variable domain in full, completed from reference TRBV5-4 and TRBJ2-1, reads ETGVTQSPTHLIKTRGQQVTLRCSSQSGHNTVSWYQQALGQGPQFIFQYYREEENGRGNFPPRFSGLQFPNYSSELNVNALELDDSALYLCASSLAFAGAGNEQFFGPGTRLTVL.

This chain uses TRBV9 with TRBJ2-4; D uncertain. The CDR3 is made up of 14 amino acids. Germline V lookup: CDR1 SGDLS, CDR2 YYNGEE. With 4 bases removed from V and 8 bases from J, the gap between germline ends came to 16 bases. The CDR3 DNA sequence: TGTGCCAGCAGCCCCGCCCCCCGAGGACACATTCAGTACTTC. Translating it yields CASSPAPRGHIQYF.

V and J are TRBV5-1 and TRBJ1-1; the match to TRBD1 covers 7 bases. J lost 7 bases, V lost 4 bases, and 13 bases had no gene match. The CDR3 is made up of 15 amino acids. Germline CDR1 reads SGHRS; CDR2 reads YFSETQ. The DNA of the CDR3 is TGCGCCAGCAGCACCGGGACAGTCCTAACCGGTGAAGCTTTCTTT. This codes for CASSTGTVLTGEAFF. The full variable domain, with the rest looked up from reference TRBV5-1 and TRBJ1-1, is KAGVTQTPRYLIKTRGQQVTLSCSPISGHRSVSWYQQTPGQGLQFLFEYFSETQRNKGNFPGRFSGRQFSNSRSEMNVSTLELGDSALYLCASSTGTVLTGEAFFGQGTRLTVV.

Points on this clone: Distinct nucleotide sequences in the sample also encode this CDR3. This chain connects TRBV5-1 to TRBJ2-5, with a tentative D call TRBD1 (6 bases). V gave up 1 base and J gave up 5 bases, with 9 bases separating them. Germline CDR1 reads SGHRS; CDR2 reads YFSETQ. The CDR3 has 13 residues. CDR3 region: CASSLNRGETQYF. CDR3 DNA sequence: TGCGCCAGCAGCTTGAATAGGGGGGAGACCCAGTACTTC.

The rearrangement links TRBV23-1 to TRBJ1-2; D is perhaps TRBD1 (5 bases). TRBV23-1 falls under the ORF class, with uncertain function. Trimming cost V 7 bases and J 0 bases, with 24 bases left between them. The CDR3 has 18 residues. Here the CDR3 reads CASTSISGERGSNYGYTF. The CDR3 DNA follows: TGCGCCAGCACTTCAATTTCGGGGGAGCGGGGATCTAACTATGGCTACACCTTC.

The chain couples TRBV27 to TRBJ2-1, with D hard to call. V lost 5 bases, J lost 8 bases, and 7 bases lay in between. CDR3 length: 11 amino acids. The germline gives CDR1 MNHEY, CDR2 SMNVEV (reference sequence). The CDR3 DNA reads TGTGCCAGCAGTAGGTGGGATGAGCAGTTCTTC. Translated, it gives CASSRWDEQFF.

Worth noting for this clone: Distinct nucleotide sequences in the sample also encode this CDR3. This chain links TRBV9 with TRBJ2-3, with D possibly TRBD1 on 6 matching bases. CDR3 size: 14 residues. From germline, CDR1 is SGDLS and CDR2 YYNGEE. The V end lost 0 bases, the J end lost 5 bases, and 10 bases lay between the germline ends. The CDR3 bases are TGTGCCAGCAGCGTAGCACAGGGTTTAGATACGCAGTATTTT. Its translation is CASSVAQGLDTQYF.

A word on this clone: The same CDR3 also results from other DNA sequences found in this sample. The CDR3 DNA is TGCGCCAGCAGCGAAACAGGGAGCTCTGGAAACACCATATATTTT. Its protein product is CASSETGSSGNTIYF. V is TRBV5-1 and J is TRBJ1-3; weak D call: TRBD1 (6 bases). This CDR3 is 15 amino acids long. Trimming pared 4 bases from V and 0 bases from J, leaving 11 bases between. Germline V lookup: CDR1 SGHRS, CDR2 YFSETQ. Supplemented by reference TRBV5-1 and TRBJ1-3, the full variable domain reads KAGVTQTPRYLIKTRGQQVTLSCSPISGHRSVSWYQQTPGQGLQFLFEYFSETQRNKGNFPGRFSGRQFSNSRSEMNVSTLELGDSALYLCASSETGSSGNTIYFGEGSWLTVV.

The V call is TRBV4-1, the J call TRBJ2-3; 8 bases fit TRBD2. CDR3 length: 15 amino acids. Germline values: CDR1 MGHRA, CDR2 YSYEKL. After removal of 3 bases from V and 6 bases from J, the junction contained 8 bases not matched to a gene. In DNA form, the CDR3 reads TGCGCCAGCAGCCACTGGAGCGGGAGTTCGGATACGCAGTATTTT. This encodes CASSHWSGSSDTQYF.

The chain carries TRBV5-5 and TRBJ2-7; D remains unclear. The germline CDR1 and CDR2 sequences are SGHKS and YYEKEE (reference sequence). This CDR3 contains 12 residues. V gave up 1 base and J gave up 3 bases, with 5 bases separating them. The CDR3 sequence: CASSLTDYEQYF. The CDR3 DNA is TGTGCCAGCAGCTTGACAGACTACGAGCAGTACTTC. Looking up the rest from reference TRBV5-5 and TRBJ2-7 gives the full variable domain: DAGVTQSPTHLIKTRGQQVTLRCSPISGHKSVSWYQQVLGQGPQFIFQYYEKEERGRGNFPDRFSARQFPNYSSELNVNALLLGDSALYLCASSLTDYEQYFGPGTRLTVT.

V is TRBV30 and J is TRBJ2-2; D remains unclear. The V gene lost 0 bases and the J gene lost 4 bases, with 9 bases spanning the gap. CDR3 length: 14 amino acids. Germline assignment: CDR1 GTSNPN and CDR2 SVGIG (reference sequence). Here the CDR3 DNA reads TGTGCCTGGAGTGTGTTAGTCGGCACCGGGGAGCTGTTTTTT. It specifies CAWSVLVGTGELFF.

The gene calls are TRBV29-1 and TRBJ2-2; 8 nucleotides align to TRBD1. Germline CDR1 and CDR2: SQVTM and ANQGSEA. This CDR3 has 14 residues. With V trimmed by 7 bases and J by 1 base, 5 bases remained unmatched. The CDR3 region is CSAHGQGNTGELFF. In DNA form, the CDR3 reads TGCAGCGCCCATGGACAGGGGAACACCGGGGAGCTGTTTTTT.

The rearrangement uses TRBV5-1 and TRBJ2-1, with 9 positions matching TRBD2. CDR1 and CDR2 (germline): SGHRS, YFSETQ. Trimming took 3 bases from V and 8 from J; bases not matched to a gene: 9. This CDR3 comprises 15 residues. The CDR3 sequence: CASSSEAGGRYEQFF. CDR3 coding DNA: TGCGCCAGCAGCTCGGAGGCGGGAGGGAGGTATGAGCAGTTCTTC.

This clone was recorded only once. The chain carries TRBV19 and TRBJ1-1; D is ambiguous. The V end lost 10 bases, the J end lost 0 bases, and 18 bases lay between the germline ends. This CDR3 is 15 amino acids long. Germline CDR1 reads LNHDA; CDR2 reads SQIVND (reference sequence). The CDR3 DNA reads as TGTGCCACTACCGATGACCCTCCTATGAACACTGAAGCTTTCTTT. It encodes CATTDDPPMNTEAFF.

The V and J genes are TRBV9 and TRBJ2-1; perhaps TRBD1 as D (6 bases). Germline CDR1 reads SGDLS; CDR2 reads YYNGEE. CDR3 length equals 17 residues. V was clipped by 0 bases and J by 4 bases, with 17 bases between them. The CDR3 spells CASSVGPLLDRYNEQFF. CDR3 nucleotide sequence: TGTGCCAGCAGCGTAGGCCCCCTCCTTGACAGGTACAATGAGCAGTTCTTC. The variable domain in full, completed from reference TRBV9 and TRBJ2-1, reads DSGVTQTPKHLITATGQRVTLRCSPRSGDLSVYWYQQSLDQGLQFLIQYYNGEERAKGNILERFSAQQFPDLHSELNLSSLELGDSALYFCASSVGPLLDRYNEQFFGPGTRLTVL.